The sequence of this T cell receptor beta chain was determined in a study of shared clonotypes between healthy human individuals. The method was immunoSEQ multiplex PCR; TCRdb's version includes in-frame clones alone and lacks a portion of them. The top ten clones hold approximately 0.35% of a sample with about 2.4 million clones, 93% of them seen once. The CDR3 length is 15 residues. Germline lookup yields CDR1 MNHNY and CDR2 SVGAGI (reference sequence). V was pared by 0 bases and J by 6 bases, with 13 bases between. Sequenced sample: naive CD4+ T cells from PBMCs. Noted subset: CD45RA+ positively selected. The genes are TRBV6-6 and TRBJ2-3, with D perhaps matching TRBD1 (5 bases). This clonotype was obtained from a man between 18 and 35 years old in good health. Some clones in this sample may be carry-over from other donors' samples. This CDR3 reads CASSYSGRFVDTQYF. DNA for the CDR3: TGTGCCAGCAGTTACTCGGGGCGTTTTGTCGATACGCAGTATTTT.